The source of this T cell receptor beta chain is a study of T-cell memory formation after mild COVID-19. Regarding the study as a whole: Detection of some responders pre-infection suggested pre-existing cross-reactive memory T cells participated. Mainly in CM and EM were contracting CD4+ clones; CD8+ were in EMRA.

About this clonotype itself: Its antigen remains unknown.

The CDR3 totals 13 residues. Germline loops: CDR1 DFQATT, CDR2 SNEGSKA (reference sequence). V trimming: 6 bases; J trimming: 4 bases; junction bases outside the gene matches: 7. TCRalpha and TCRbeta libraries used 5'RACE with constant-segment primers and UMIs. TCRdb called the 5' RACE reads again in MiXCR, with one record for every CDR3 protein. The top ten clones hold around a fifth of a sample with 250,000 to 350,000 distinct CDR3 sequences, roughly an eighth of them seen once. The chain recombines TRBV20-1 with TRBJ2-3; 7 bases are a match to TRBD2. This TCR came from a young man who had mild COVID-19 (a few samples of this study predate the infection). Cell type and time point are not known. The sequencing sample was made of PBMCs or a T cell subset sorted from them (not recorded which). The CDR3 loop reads CSAEGLVADTQYF. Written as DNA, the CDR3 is TGCAGTGCCGAAGGACTAGTCGCAGATACGCAGTATTTT.